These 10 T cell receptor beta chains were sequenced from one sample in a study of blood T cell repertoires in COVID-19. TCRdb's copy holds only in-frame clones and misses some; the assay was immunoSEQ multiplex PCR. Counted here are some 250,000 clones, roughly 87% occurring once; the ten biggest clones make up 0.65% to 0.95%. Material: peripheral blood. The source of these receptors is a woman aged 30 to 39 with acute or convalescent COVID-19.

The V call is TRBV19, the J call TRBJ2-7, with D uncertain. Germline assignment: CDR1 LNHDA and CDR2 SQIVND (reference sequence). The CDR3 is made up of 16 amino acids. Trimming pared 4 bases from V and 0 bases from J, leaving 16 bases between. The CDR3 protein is CASSTAGGVGSYEQYF. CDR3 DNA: TGTGCCAGTAGTACCGCCGGCGGCGTCGGCTCCTACGAGCAGTACTTC.

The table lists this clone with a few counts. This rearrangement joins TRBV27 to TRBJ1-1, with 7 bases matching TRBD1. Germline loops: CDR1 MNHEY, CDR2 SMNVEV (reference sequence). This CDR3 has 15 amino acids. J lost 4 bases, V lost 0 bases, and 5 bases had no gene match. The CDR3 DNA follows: TGTGCCAGCAGTTTATCAAGGGGGCTTGGCACTGAAGCTTTCTTT. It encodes CASSLSRGLGTEAFF.

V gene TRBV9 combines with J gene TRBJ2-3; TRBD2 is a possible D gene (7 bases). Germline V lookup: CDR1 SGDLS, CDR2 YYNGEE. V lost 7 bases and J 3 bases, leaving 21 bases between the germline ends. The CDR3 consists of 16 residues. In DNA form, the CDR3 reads TGTGCCAGCGCTCGCGGGGGCGGGAGTGTTACAGATACGCAGTATTTT. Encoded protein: CASARGGGSVTDTQYF.

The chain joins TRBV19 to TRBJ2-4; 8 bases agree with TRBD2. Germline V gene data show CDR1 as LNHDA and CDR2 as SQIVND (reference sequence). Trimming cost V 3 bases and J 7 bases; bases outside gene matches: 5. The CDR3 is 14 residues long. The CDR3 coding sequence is TGTGCCAGTAGTATGTGGTCGGGGGGGAACATTCAGTACTTC. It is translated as CASSMWSGGNIQYF.

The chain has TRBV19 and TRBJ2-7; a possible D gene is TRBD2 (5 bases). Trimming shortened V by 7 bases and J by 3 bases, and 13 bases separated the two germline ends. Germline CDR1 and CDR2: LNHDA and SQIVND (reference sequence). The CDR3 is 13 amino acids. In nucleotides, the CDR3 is TGTGCCAGTACTTCCGGGGAAGGCTACGAGCAGTACTTC. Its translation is CASTSGEGYEQYF.

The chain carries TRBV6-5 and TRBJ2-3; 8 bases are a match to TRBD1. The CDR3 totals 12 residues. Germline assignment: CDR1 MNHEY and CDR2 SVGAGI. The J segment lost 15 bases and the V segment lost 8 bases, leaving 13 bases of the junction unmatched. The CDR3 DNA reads TGTGCCAGCCGGAACGGACAGGGTCGTAATTATTTT. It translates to CASRNGQGRNYF.

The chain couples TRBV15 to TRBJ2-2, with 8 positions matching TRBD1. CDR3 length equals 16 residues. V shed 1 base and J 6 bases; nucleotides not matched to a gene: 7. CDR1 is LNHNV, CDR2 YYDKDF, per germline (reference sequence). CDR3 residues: CATSRVGQARSGELFF. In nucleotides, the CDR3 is TGTGCCACCAGCAGAGTGGGACAGGCCCGGTCCGGGGAGCTGTTTTTT.

CDR3 sequence: CASSQEIGRANYGYTF. For the CDR3, the DNA is TGCGCCAGCAGCCAAGAAATCGGCAGGGCAAACTATGGCTACACCTTC. The genes are TRBV4-1 and TRBJ1-2; TRBD1 might be the D (5 bases). The length of the CDR3 is 16 residues. Deletions cut 0 bases from V and 2 bases from J, with 13 bases between. Germline CDR1 MGHRA, CDR2 YSYEKL.

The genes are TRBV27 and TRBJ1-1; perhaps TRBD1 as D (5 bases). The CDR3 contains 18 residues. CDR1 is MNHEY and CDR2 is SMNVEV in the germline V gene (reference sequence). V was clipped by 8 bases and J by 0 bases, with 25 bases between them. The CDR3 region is CASAGRVSNSRMNTEAFF. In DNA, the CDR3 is TGTGCCAGCGCCGGCAGGGTGTCTAACTCCAGGATGAACACTGAAGCTTTCTTT.

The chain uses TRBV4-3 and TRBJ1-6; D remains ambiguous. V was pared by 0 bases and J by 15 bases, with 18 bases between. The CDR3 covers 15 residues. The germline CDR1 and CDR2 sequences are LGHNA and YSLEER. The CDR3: CASSQDNQRRASLHF. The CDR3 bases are TGCGCCAGCAGCCAAGATAACCAGCGGAGGGCCAGCCTCCACTTT.